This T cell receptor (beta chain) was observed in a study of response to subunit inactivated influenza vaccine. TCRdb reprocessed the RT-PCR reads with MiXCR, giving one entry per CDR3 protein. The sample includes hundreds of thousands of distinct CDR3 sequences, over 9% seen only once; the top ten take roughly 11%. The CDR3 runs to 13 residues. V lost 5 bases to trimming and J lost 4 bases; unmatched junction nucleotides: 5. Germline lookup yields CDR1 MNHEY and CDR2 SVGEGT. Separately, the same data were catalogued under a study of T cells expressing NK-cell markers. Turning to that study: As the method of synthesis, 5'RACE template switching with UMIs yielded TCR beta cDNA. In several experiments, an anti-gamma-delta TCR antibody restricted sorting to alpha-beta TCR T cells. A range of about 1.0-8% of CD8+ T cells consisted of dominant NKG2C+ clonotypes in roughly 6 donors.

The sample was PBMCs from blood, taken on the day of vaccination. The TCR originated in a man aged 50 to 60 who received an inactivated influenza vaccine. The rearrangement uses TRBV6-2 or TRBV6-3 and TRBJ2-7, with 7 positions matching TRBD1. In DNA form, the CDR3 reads TGTGCCAGCAGTCGACAGGGAAGGTACGAGCAGTACTTC. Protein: CASSRQGRYEQYF.